The rows below give T cell receptor beta chains drawn from one sample of a study of identical twins' blood T cells. TCRdb ran MiXCR on the 5' RACE reads and lists one entry per CDR3 protein. The sample includes 350,000 to 450,000 distinct CDR3 sequences, 28% seen only once; the top ten take around 5.6%. Material for sequencing was PBMCs. These receptors were collected from a woman aged 18 to 55 in good health. Both conserved end residues are part of each CDR3. A D gene is named only where the DNA matches it firmly. Expanded clones get a size class; other rows say once, few or many, or leave the size out.

size	V	J	D	DNA	CDR3
-	TRBV20-1	TRBJ2-1	TRBD2	TGCAGTGCTAGAGAGGGACTAACGAATAAGGATGAGCAGTTCTTC	CSAREGLTNKDEQFF
once	TRBV11-2	TRBJ2-2	TRBD2	TGTGCCAGCAGCTTAGTAGCGGGTGGCACCGGGGAGCTGTTTTTT	CASSLVAGGTGELFF
-	TRBV27	TRBJ1-1	-	TGTGCCAGCAGCCCGAATCGTAACCGGGCCACTGAAGCTTTCTTT	CASSPNRNRATEAFF
-	TRBV28	TRBJ1-2	TRBD1	TGTGCCAGCAGCTCCCTGACAGGGGTCTTGTATGGCTACACCTTC	CASSSLTGVLYGYTF
few	TRBV12-3/TRBV12-4	TRBJ1-1	-	TGTGCCAGCAGTCTGCGGGGGGGGCCCTCGAACACTGAAGCTTTCTTT	CASSLRGGPSNTEAFF
few	TRBV5-1	TRBJ1-6	-	TGCGCCAGCAGCTTGATAGCGTTCGGGAGTTCACCCCTCCACTTT	CASSLIAFGSSPLHF
few	TRBV5-1	TRBJ2-2	-	TGCGCCAGCAGGTCCGCGGGATTAGGGAACACCGGGGAGCTGTTTTTT	CASRSAGLGNTGELFF
-	TRBV6-2/TRBV6-3	TRBJ1-1	TRBD1	TGTGCCAGCAACGGACAGGGGATGAAGTCTGAAGCTTTCTTT	CASNGQGMKSEAFF
-	TRBV20-1	TRBJ1-3	-	TGCAGTGCTAGTATAGCCTCTGGAAACACCATATATTTT	CSASIASGNTIYF
-	TRBV7-9	TRBJ1-4	-	TGTGCCAGCAGCTTAGGAGCGGGGGCAGCTAATGAAAAACTGTTTTTT	CASSLGAGAANEKLFF
many	TRBV2	TRBJ1-4	-	TGTGCCAGCAGTGATCAAGGACAGTCAAGCGAAAAACTGTTTTTT	CASSDQGQSSEKLFF
-	TRBV10-3	TRBJ2-7	TRBD2	TGTGCCATCAGGGGACTAGCGGGGGAATACGAGCAGTACTTC	CAIRGLAGEYEQYF
few	TRBV18	TRBJ2-4	-	TGTGCCAGCTCACGAGAGGAGACTCTAGCCAAAAACATTCAGTACTTC	CASSREETLAKNIQYF
-	TRBV11-2	TRBJ2-3	-	TGTGCCAGCAGCCTCCGGGTAGATGAAGATACGCAGTATTTT	CASSLRVDEDTQYF
-	TRBV19	TRBJ1-5	-	TGTGCCAGTAGTATAGAGGTAGGCCAGCCCCAGCATTTT	CASSIEVGQPQHF
many	TRBV25-1	TRBJ1-1	TRBD1	TGTGCCAGCGCCGGGACAGTGTACACTGAAGCTTTCTTT	CASAGTVYTEAFF
-	TRBV9	TRBJ2-3	-	TGTGCCAGCAGCCCCAGTGGGTCCTTGACGCAGTATTTT	CASSPSGSLTQYF
few	TRBV3-1	TRBJ2-1	TRBD2	TGTGCCAGCAGCCAAGAGGGGACTAGCGGATTCAATGAGCAGTTCTTC	CASSQEGTSGFNEQFF
-	TRBV7-2	TRBJ2-3	-	TGTGCCAGCAGCGGCTCCCCTAACACAGATACGCAGTATTTT	CASSGSPNTDTQYF
-	TRBV20-1	TRBJ2-1	-	TGCAGTGCTAGTCGTCCTGGGTTTTACAATGAGCAGTTCTTC	CSASRPGFYNEQFF
-	TRBV29-1	TRBJ2-5	TRBD2	TGCAGCCCAAGACTAGCGGGGCAAGAGACCCAGTACTTC	CSPRLAGQETQYF
-	TRBV19	TRBJ2-1	-	TGTGCCAGTAGTATAGCGGTTCGCCATGAGCAGTTCTTC	CASSIAVRHEQFF
few	TRBV29-1	TRBJ2-3	TRBD1	TGCAGCGTTGAGTCGGACAGGGGGCACACAGATACGCAGTATTTT	CSVESDRGHTDTQYF
many	TRBV11-1	TRBJ2-1	-	TGTGCCAGCAGCCGTATAGGGCTGGTAGGGCCAAGCTCCTACAATGAGCAGTTCTTC	CASSRIGLVGPSSYNEQFF
-	TRBV20-1	TRBJ2-1	TRBD2	TGCGGTGCTCCGAAGAGAGCGGGAGGGCCGACGCATGAGCAGTTCTTC	CGAPKRAGGPTHEQFF
many	TRBV28	TRBJ1-5	TRBD1	TGTGCCAGCAGTTTATCACAGGGGAATCAGCCCCAGCATTTT	CASSLSQGNQPQHF
-	TRBV5-1	TRBJ1-1	-	TGCGCCAGCAGCTTGGCACGAGGGGATAGGAACACTGAAGCTTTCTTT	CASSLARGDRNTEAFF
-	TRBV7-2	TRBJ1-4	TRBD1	TGTGCCAGCAGCTTAACAGGGGACGGGTTTGAAAAACTGTTTTTT	CASSLTGDGFEKLFF
few	TRBV20-1	TRBJ1-2	-	TGCAGTGCTGCCATGAGTCAGGGACCTGGCTACACCTTC	CSAAMSQGPGYTF
few	TRBV19	TRBJ1-2	-	TGTGCCAGTAGTACAGGGCTGAGCGGCTACACCTTC	CASSTGLSGYTF
few	TRBV6-1	TRBJ2-3	TRBD1	TGTGCCAGCAGTGTCACAGGGGGCACAACAGATACGCAGTATTTT	CASSVTGGTTDTQYF
-	TRBV30	TRBJ1-1	-	TGTGCCTGGAGTGGACAGATGAACACTGAAGCTTTCTTT	CAWSGQMNTEAFF
many	TRBV2	TRBJ2-7	TRBD2	TGTGCCACCTCTGCTAGCGGGAGTTACGAGCAGTACTTC	CATSASGSYEQYF
few	TRBV20-1	TRBJ2-1	-	TGCAGTGCTAGAGGCCACCACGATGAGCAGTTCTTC	CSARGHHDEQFF
-	TRBV29-1	TRBJ1-1	-	TGCAGCGCCCAGACAGGCCTCTCGATCACTGAAGCTTTCTTT	CSAQTGLSITEAFF
-	TRBV27	TRBJ1-1	-	TGTGTCAGCAGTTTAGGCACTGAAGCTTTCTTT	CVSSLGTEAFF
-	TRBV25-1	TRBJ1-2	TRBD1	TGTGCCAGCAGTGCAACGACAGGGAACTATGGCTACACCTTC	CASSATTGNYGYTF
-	TRBV7-6	TRBJ1-4	-	TGTGCCATCAGCTCCTCTTCCCGGGAAAAACTGTTTTTT	CAISSSSREKLFF
-	TRBV24-1	TRBJ2-2	TRBD1	TGTGCCACCAGTGATACCGGGACAGCCCACACCGGGGAGCTGTTTTTT	CATSDTGTAHTGELFF
-	TRBV7-8	TRBJ1-1	-	TGTGCCAGCAGCCCCATGGGACTGAACACTGAAGCTTTCTTT	CASSPMGLNTEAFF
-	TRBV9	TRBJ1-2	-	TGTGCCAGCAGCAGCGGGACCGAATATGGCTACACCTTC	CASSSGTEYGYTF
-	TRBV23-1	TRBJ1-2	TRBD1	TGCGCCAGCAGTCAAAACAGGGGTGGCTACACCTTC	CASSQNRGGYTF
-	TRBV11-2	TRBJ1-5	-	TGTGCCAGCAGCTTAGAACCCTACCAGCCCCAGCATTTT	CASSLEPYQPQHF
few	TRBV7-9	TRBJ2-1	TRBD2	TGTGCCAGCAGTCTAGCGGGAGGGCCGTGGAATGAGCAGTTCTTC	CASSLAGGPWNEQFF
few	TRBV20-1	TRBJ2-7	TRBD2	TGCAGTGCTAGATCGAGCGGGATTCTCTACGAGCAGTACTTC	CSARSSGILYEQYF
many	TRBV4-1	TRBJ1-4	-	TGCGCCAGCAGCCAAAAAGCGGCCCGGGCCGGGGAAAAAGAAAAACTGTTTTTT	CASSQKAARAGEKEKLFF
few	TRBV7-2	TRBJ2-3	TRBD1	TGTGCCAGCAGCGCGGACAGGGCGTACGATACGCAGTATTTT	CASSADRAYDTQYF
-	TRBV27	TRBJ2-7	-	TGTGCCAGCAGTTCTTGGGCGCGTAACAGACTTTACGAGCAGTACTTC	CASSSWARNRLYEQYF
many	TRBV16	TRBJ1-2	-	TGTGCCAGCAGCCAATCTGCGACGGTCTATGGCTACACCTTC	CASSQSATVYGYTF
-	TRBV30	TRBJ2-1	-	TGTGCCTGGACGCGACAGCCCAATGAGCAGTTCTTC	CAWTRQPNEQFF
few	TRBV6-5	TRBJ1-2	-	TGTGCCAGCAGTGACCAAGGGGGAGGGGATGGCTACACCTTC	CASSDQGGGDGYTF
-	TRBV20-1	TRBJ2-1	-	TGCAGTGCTGGGACTCTAAATGAGCAGTTCTTC	CSAGTLNEQFF
-	TRBV13	TRBJ1-2	-	TGTGCCAGCAGCGACCGGACACCTTACTATGGCTACACCTTC	CASSDRTPYYGYTF
-	TRBV5-4	TRBJ2-1	-	TGTGCCAGCAACTTTGGTGGCTATGAGCAGTTCTTC	CASNFGGYEQFF
-	TRBV7-9	TRBJ2-1	-	TGTGCCAGCAGCCCGACAGTACCCCAGTTCTTC	CASSPTVPQFF
-	TRBV20-1	TRBJ1-5	-	TGCAGTGCTGGGGACGGCAATCAGCCCCAGCATTTT	CSAGDGNQPQHF
-	TRBV6-5	TRBJ1-2	-	TGTGCCAGCAGTTACCAATGGCTTGAACCCTATGGCTACACCTTC	CASSYQWLEPYGYTF
-	TRBV20-1	TRBJ1-2	-	TGCAGTGCTAAGCCGGACTATGGCTACACCTTC	CSAKPDYGYTF